The 21 T cell receptor beta chains below were found in one sample sequenced in a study of blood T cell repertoires in COVID-19. Sequencing was performed with immunoSEQ multiplex PCR; in TCRdb, only in-frame clones are kept and a portion is missing. The table lists some 100,000 clones, 70% to 80% of them singletons. The sample comprised peripheral blood. These receptors were obtained from a man between 65 and 85 years old with active or convalescent COVID-19.

This chain links TRBV20-1 with TRBJ1-5; D is unresolved. The germline V gene has CDR1 DFQATT and CDR2 SNEGSKA (reference sequence). V was clipped by 3 bases and J by 3 bases, with 12 bases between them. The CDR3 consists of 14 residues. CDR3 nucleotide sequence: TGCAGTGCTAGTCGGCGGGGTTTCAATCAGCCCCAGCATTTT. Translated, it gives CSASRRGFNQPQHF.

The rearrangement uses TRBV12-3 or TRBV12-4 and TRBJ2-1; D not resolved. Between the trimmed V and J ends, which lost 6 bases and 9 bases, there was a span of 9 bases. The CDR3 has 11 residues. The DNA for the CDR3 is TGTGCCAGCAGGTCTCTAGGTGAGCAGTTCTTC. Translation gives CASRSLGEQFF.

The rearrangement uses TRBV11-2 and TRBJ2-7; 8 bases fit TRBD2. V was pared by 0 bases and J by 4 bases, with 5 bases of the junction left unmatched. Per germline, CDR1 SGHAT and CDR2 FQNNGV. There are 15 residues in the CDR3. The CDR3 DNA follows: TGTGCCAGCAGCTTAGACGGGACTAGTGGTTACGAGCAGTACTTC. Encoded protein: CASSLDGTSGYEQYF. Using reference TRBV11-2 and TRBJ2-7 for the parts outside the CDR3, the full variable domain is EAGVAQSPRYKIIEKRQSVAFWCNPISGHATLYWYQQILGQGPKLLIQFQNNGVVDDSQLPKDRFSAERLKGVDSTLKIQPAKLEDSAVYLCASSLDGTSGYEQYFGPGTRLTVT.

The chain employs TRBV19 and TRBJ2-2; 15 positions match TRBD2. This CDR3 comprises 18 residues. With V trimmed by 3 bases and J by 8 bases, 10 bases remained unmatched. Germline-derived CDR1 and CDR2 are LNHDA and SQIVND (reference sequence). Here the CDR3 DNA reads TGTGCCAGTAGTATCCGGATAGGACTAGCGGGAGGGCGGGGGGAGCTGTTTTTT. Residues: CASSIRIGLAGGRGELFF.

The chain is built from TRBV7-2 and TRBJ1-1, with 9 bases identical to TRBD1. V shed 5 bases, J shed 5 bases, and the junction held 9 bases outside the gene matches. The CDR3 runs to 15 residues. Germline V gene lookup returns CDR1 SGHTA and CDR2 FQGNSA. The CDR3 coding sequence is TGTGCCAGCAGCGCGACAGGGGGGGTGCATACTGAAGCTTTCTTT. Its protein is CASSATGGVHTEAFF.

This clone was seen many times. The chain links TRBV7-9 to TRBJ1-2; D possibly corresponds to TRBD1 (6 bases). Looked up from germline, CDR1 is SEHNR and CDR2 is FQNEAQ (reference sequence). CDR3 size: 13 residues. The germline V and J ends were trimmed by 5 bases and 4 bases, with 11 bases remaining between them. CDR3 in DNA: TGTGCCAGCAGCATAGACAGGTTCTATGGCTACACCTTC. It is translated as CASSIDRFYGYTF.

V is TRBV19 and J is TRBJ2-3, with D possibly matching TRBD1 (5 bases). The CDR3 length is 14 residues. The germline CDR1 and CDR2 sequences are LNHDA and SQIVND (reference sequence). V lost 5 bases to trimming and J lost 6 bases, with 15 bases between them. This chain's CDR3 is CASSQQGPQDTQYF. The DNA for the CDR3 is TGTGCCAGTAGTCAGCAGGGCCCGCAGGATACGCAGTATTTT.

The chain has TRBV2 and TRBJ2-7, with 11 bases fitting TRBD1. The germline V gene has CDR1 SNHLY and CDR2 FYNNEI. CDR3 length: 14 residues. After removal of 6 bases from V and 4 bases from J, the junction contained 5 bases not matched to a gene. CDR3 amino acids: CASRRTGGLYEQYF. The DNA for the CDR3 is TGTGCCAGCAGGCGGACAGGGGGCCTGTACGAGCAGTACTTC.

J is TRBJ1-6 and V is TRBV3-1 (or the pseudogene TRBV3-2); D gene ambiguous. Germline CDR1 reads LGHDT; CDR2 reads YNNKEL (reference sequence). The CDR3 has 13 residues. The ends were cut back, 0 bases at V and 10 bases at J, with 7 bases in the middle. DNA for the CDR3: TGTGCCAGCAGCCAAGATCCCCGGTCACCCCTCCACTTT. Its translation: CASSQDPRSPLHF.

V usage is TRBV5-5 and J usage is TRBJ2-5; 7 bases are shared with TRBD2. Germline values: CDR1 SGHKS, CDR2 YYEKEE (reference sequence). V was pared by 5 bases and J by 5 bases, with 18 bases of the junction left unmatched. The length of the CDR3 is 17 residues. CDR3 DNA: TGTGCCAGCAGTCAAAACGGCCCCGGGATCGGGGGGGAGACCCAGTACTTC. Protein product: CASSQNGPGIGGETQYF. The full variable domain, completed using reference TRBV5-5 and TRBJ2-5, is DAGVTQSPTHLIKTRGQQVTLRCSPISGHKSVSWYQQVLGQGPQFIFQYYEKEERGRGNFPDRFSARQFPNYSSELNVNALLLGDSALYLCASSQNGPGIGGETQYFGPGTRLLVL.

The chain couples TRBV30 to TRBJ2-2, with TRBD2 matching over 7 bases. V trimming: 7 bases; J trimming: 1 base; junction bases outside the gene matches: 9. This CDR3 region has 15 residues. Germline lookup yields CDR1 GTSNPN and CDR2 SVGIG (reference sequence). The CDR3 is CASKSGDWNTGELFF. In DNA, the CDR3 is TGTGCCTCAAAAAGCGGGGATTGGAACACCGGGGAGCTGTTTTTT.

This clone appeared a few times. The rearrangement links TRBV6-1 to TRBJ2-7; tentative D call: TRBD1 (5 bases). Germline V CDR1 and CDR2: MNHNS, SASEGT. Deletions cut 2 bases from V and 0 bases from J, with 8 bases between. The CDR3 is 14 residues long. CDR3 nucleotides: TGTGCCAGCAGTGAAAGGGGTTTCTCCTACGAGCAGTACTTC. Amino acids: CASSERGFSYEQYF.

The chain employs TRBV7-8 and TRBJ2-7, with 8 bases that match TRBD1. Per the germline V gene, CDR1 is SGHVS and CDR2 is FQNEAQ. V gave up 1 base and J gave up 4 bases; unmatched junction bases: 6. The CDR3 consists of 15 residues. CDR3 amino acids: CASSLVLDRAYEQYF. The CDR3 region has the DNA TGTGCCAGCAGCTTAGTCCTGGACAGGGCGTACGAGCAGTACTTC.

The chain links TRBV27 to TRBJ2-7; TRBD1 aligns across 7 bases. Germline trimming cut 6 bases from V and 5 bases from J; bases unmatched to any gene: 13. Germline V CDR1 and CDR2: MNHEY, SMNVEV (reference sequence). This CDR3 spans 15 amino acids. For the CDR3, the DNA is TGTGCCAGCAGCCGATGGGTAGGGGGCAGAAACGAGCAGTACTTC. It specifies CASSRWVGGRNEQYF.

This clone is a singleton in its sample. The V call is TRBV21-1, the J call TRBJ2-7; TRBD2, as called in the table, went unchecked against the DNA. TRBV21-1 is a pseudogene locus. This CDR3 comprises 13 residues. The CDR3 loop reads CASSKVPTYEQYF. The CDR3 DNA reads TGTGCCAGCAGCAAAGTCCCTACCTACGAGCAGTACTTC.

Only a few counts were recorded for this clone. The rearrangement links TRBV18 to TRBJ2-1; a possible D gene is TRBD2 (5 bases). Germline V gene lookup returns CDR1 KGHSH and CDR2 LQKENI. The CDR3 runs to 14 residues. Trimming pared 3 bases from V and 8 bases from J, leaving 14 bases between. The CDR3 DNA reads as TGTGCCAGCTCACCTCGGAGCGGTAGTGATGAGCAGTTCTTC. This gives the protein CASSPRSGSDEQFF.

This clone has a single count. As DNA, the CDR3 is TGTGCCAGCAGCAAGGGGCACACTGAAGCTTTCTTT. Its translation: CASSKGHTEAFF. The chain links TRBV21-1 to TRBJ1-1; the DNA was not compared with TRBD1, the D call given in the table. TRBV21-1 is flagged as a pseudogene. This CDR3 has 12 residues.

The chain uses TRBV7-2 and TRBJ2-4; D gene ambiguous. Trimming removed 2 bases from V and 6 bases from J, with 8 bases in between. Germline CDR1 SGHTA, CDR2 FQGNSA. The length of the CDR3 is 13 residues. The DNA for the CDR3 is TGTGCCAGCAGCTTAAAATCGGGAAACATTCAGTACTTC. Translated: CASSLKSGNIQYF.

The CDR3 loop reads CASSQGLLETQYF. CDR3 in DNA: TGCGCCAGCAGCCAAGGACTCCTGGAGACCCAGTACTTC. The V gene is TRBV4-1, the J gene TRBJ2-5; D unresolved. Trimming removed 1 base at V and 5 bases at J, with 8 bases between. This CDR3 has 13 residues. In germline, CDR1 is MGHRA, CDR2 YSYEKL.

This chain connects TRBV12-3 or TRBV12-4 to TRBJ2-1; maybe TRBD2 (5 bases). V was clipped by 8 bases and J by 5 bases, with 13 bases between them. There are 13 residues in the CDR3. The CDR3 here is CASRPGNNNEQFF. CDR3 nucleotides: TGTGCCAGCCGCCCGGGGAACAACAATGAGCAGTTCTTC.

The V call is TRBV3-1 (or the pseudogene TRBV3-2), the J call TRBJ2-1; 10 bases map to TRBD2. With 4 bases clipped from V and 2 bases from J, the junction kept 2 bases outside the gene matches. Germline V gives CDR1 LGHDT, CDR2 YNNKEL (reference sequence). CDR3 length: 15 residues. In DNA form, the CDR3 reads TGTGCCAGCAGCCCGACTAGCGGGCCCTACAATGAGCAGTTCTTC. This encodes CASSPTSGPYNEQFF.